Shown below are 25 T cell receptor beta chains from a single sample sequenced in a study of T cell changes during pregnancy in multiple sclerosis. Using immunoSEQ multiplex PCR, the repertoire was profiled, and TCRdb retains in-frame clones only, with some absent. This table has tens of thousands of clones, about 94% appearing once. Sequenced material: CD4+ T cells from peripheral blood mononuclear cells, taken in the second trimester of pregnancy. These receptors came from a female donor with multiple sclerosis, enrolled in a pregnancy study.

The CDR3 region has the DNA TGCGCCAGCAGCTTGGCCGGGGACCGCCGGGGGGAGAATGCCTACGAGCAGTACTTC. Amino acid sequence: CASSLAGDRRGENAYEQYF. This chain joins TRBV5-1 and TRBJ2-7, with TRBD2 matching over 7 bases. From germline, CDR1 is SGHRS and CDR2 YFSETQ. The CDR3 contains 19 residues. V shed 0 bases, J shed 2 bases, and the junction held 17 bases outside the gene matches.

This clone was observed once. This chain connects TRBV29-1 to TRBJ1-1; 10 bases are shared with TRBD1. V trimming: 4 bases; J trimming: 2 bases; junction bases outside the gene matches: 1. The germline CDR1 and CDR2 sequences are SQVTM and ANQGSEA. The CDR3 length is 13 residues. The CDR3 DNA is TGCAGCGTTGGGACAGGGGGTAACACTGAAGCTTTCTTT. Translated, it gives CSVGTGGNTEAFF.

J is TRBJ1-4 and V is TRBV25-1, with D unclear. CDR1 is MGHDK, CDR2 SYGVNS, per germline. Trimming left V 5 bases short and J 0 bases short, with 7 bases between. The CDR3 totals 14 residues. Here the CDR3 reads CASSPKTTNEKLFF. The CDR3 DNA reads TGTGCCAGCAGTCCCAAAACAACTAATGAAAAACTGTTTTTT.

This clone appeared once. This chain links TRBV18 with TRBJ2-1; 10 bases are a match to TRBD2. The CDR3 covers 17 residues. CDR1 KGHSH and CDR2 LQKENI come from the germline V gene. Trimming took 6 bases from V and 7 from J; bases not matched to a gene: 15. CDR3 sequence reads: CASSRHQAGGPRNEQFF. In DNA form, the CDR3 reads TGTGCCAGCTCGCGTCACCAAGCGGGGGGGCCAAGGAATGAGCAGTTCTTC.

This clone was seen just once. This rearrangement joins TRBV9 to TRBJ1-2, with D possibly TRBD1 on 6 matching bases. This CDR3 region has 14 residues. The V gene lost 4 bases and the J gene lost 7 bases, with 17 bases spanning the gap. Germline V CDR1 and CDR2: SGDLS, YYNGEE. For the CDR3, the DNA is TGTGCCAGCAGCCCTGGGGAGGGGGAAGGTGGCTACACCTTC. Translation gives CASSPGEGEGGYTF.

This clone was observed once. The chain is built from TRBV27 and TRBJ2-3, with 7 bases that match TRBD2. Losses at the gene ends were 10 bases for V and 6 bases for J; bases not matched to a gene: 16. Germline V gene sequence: CDR1 MNHEY, CDR2 SMNVEV (reference sequence). The CDR3 consists of 15 residues. CDR3 protein: CATAYFGRRWDTQYF. The CDR3 nucleotides are TGTGCCACCGCTTACTTCGGGAGGAGGTGGGATACGCAGTATTTT.

The rearrangement links TRBV10-3 to TRBJ1-1; D may be TRBD1 (5 bases). Per the germline V gene, CDR1 is ENHRY and CDR2 is SYGVKD. The V end was cut by 2 bases, the J end by 5 bases, with 12 bases between. The CDR3 has 14 residues. CDR3 nucleotide sequence: TGTGCCATCAGTGAGAATCAGGGTAGGACTGAAGCTTTCTTT. Protein product: CAISENQGRTEAFF.

V and J are TRBV4-2 and TRBJ1-2; weak D call: TRBD1 (5 bases). Germline V gene lookup returns CDR1 LGHNA and CDR2 YNFKEQ. With 1 base removed from V and 2 bases from J, the gap between germline ends came to 14 bases. This CDR3 has 16 residues. The CDR3 nucleotides read TGTGCCAGCAGCCAAGTTAGGACACTTTCGAACTATGGCTACACCTTC. It encodes CASSQVRTLSNYGYTF.

This clone has only a few counts. The CDR3 sequence: CASSPTSGTGAAQPLHF. In DNA form, the CDR3 reads TGTGCCAGCAGTCCGACCTCCGGGACAGGGGCGGCCCAGCCCCTCCACTTT. The V and J genes are TRBV27 and TRBJ1-6; 10 positions agree with TRBD1. The V gene's germline CDR1 is MNHEY and CDR2 SMNVEV (reference sequence). J lost 13 bases, V lost 5 bases, and 17 bases had no gene match. This CDR3 contains 17 residues.

The CDR3 loop is CASSLYTRGPGHPGNEQFF. CDR3 bases: TGTGCCAGCAGCTTATATACCCGAGGCCCGGGACATCCGGGCAATGAGCAGTTCTTC. V is TRBV7-3 and J is TRBJ2-1; TRBD1 might be the D (6 bases). This CDR3 comprises 19 residues. From germline, CDR1 is SGHTA and CDR2 FQGTGA. Trimming shortened V by 2 bases and J by 6 bases, and 26 bases separated the two germline ends. The variable domain in full, completed from reference TRBV7-3 and TRBJ2-1, reads GAGVSQTPSNKVTEKGKYVELRCDPISGHTALYWYRQSLGQGPEFLIYFQGTGAADDSGLPNDRFFAVRPEGSVSTLKIQRTERGDSAVYLCASSLYTRGPGHPGNEQFFGPGTRLTVL.

V usage is TRBV19 and J usage is TRBJ2-5; TRBD2 is a possible D gene (5 bases). V lost 5 bases and J 5 bases, leaving 18 bases between the germline ends. This CDR3 comprises 15 residues. CDR1 is LNHDA and CDR2 is SQIVND in the germline V gene (reference sequence). CDR3 loop: CASSPGLSRWETQYF. CDR3 DNA: TGTGCCAGTAGTCCGGGATTGTCGCGTTGGGAGACCCAGTACTTC. Together with reference TRBV19 and TRBJ2-5, the CDR3 gives the full variable domain: DGGITQSPKYLFRKEGQNVTLSCEQNLNHDAMYWYRQDPGQGLRLIYYSQIVNDFQKGDIAEGYSVSREKKESFPLTVTSAQKNPTAFYLCASSPGLSRWETQYFGPGTRLLVL.

The gene calls are TRBV10-3 and TRBJ2-7; weak D call: TRBD2 (6 bases). The CDR3 extends over 12 amino acids. The germline V gene has CDR1 ENHRY and CDR2 SYGVKD. V was trimmed by 8 bases and J by 4 bases, leaving 12 bases between them. CDR3 sequence reads: CAIRDSLYEQYF. CDR3 in DNA: TGTGCCATCCGGGACTCCCTTTACGAGCAGTACTTC.

This rearrangement joins TRBV9 to TRBJ2-3; 8 bases align to TRBD2. In germline, CDR1 is SGDLS, CDR2 YYNGEE. The V segment lost 3 bases and the J segment 1 base; nucleotides outside the gene matches: 4. This CDR3 is 15 amino acids long. The CDR3 nucleotides are TGTGCCAGCAGCGGGCGGGGGGTTCGCACAGATACGCAGTATTTT. This codes for CASSGRGVRTDTQYF.

The V and J genes are TRBV10-3 and TRBJ1-4; D gene ambiguous. The CDR3 has 13 residues. Germline V lookup: CDR1 ENHRY, CDR2 SYGVKD. Trimming pared 8 bases from V and 6 bases from J, leaving 13 bases between. Here the CDR3 DNA reads TGTGCCATCTCTGGGCAGGCTGATGAAAAACTGTTTTTT. As protein: CAISGQADEKLFF.

V gene TRBV6-6 combines with J gene TRBJ1-2; TRBD1 is a possible D gene (5 bases). V lost 5 bases and J 3 bases, leaving 13 bases between the germline ends. This CDR3 region has 14 residues. The germline V gene has CDR1 MNHNY and CDR2 SVGAGI (reference sequence). This chain's CDR3 is CASSTRTGDYGYTF. CDR3 in DNA: TGTGCCAGCAGTACTCGGACGGGGGACTATGGCTACACCTTC.

This rearrangement joins TRBV27 to TRBJ2-7; TRBD2 matches 11 bases. CDR3 length: 15 residues. J was trimmed by 2 bases and V by 5 bases; bases with no gene match: 5. From germline, CDR1 is MNHEY and CDR2 SMNVEV (reference sequence). Here the CDR3 reads CASSRAGLAAYEQYF. The CDR3 DNA sequence: TGTGCCAGCAGTAGAGCGGGACTAGCGGCCTACGAGCAGTACTTC.

The gene calls are TRBV15 and TRBJ1-4; D call uncertain. Trimming took off 4 bases at V and 8 bases at J, with 17 bases between the two ends. Germline V gene data show CDR1 as LNHNV and CDR2 as YYDKDF (reference sequence). This CDR3 is built from 15 residues. The chain's CDR3 is CATSTKVAAEEKLFF. The CDR3 nucleotides are TGTGCCACCAGCACCAAAGTGGCCGCCGAAGAAAAACTGTTTTTT.

The V gene is TRBV7-9, the J gene TRBJ1-4; tentatively, D is TRBD1 (5 bases). The V and J ends lost 4 bases and 5 bases respectively, with 14 bases between them. Germline V lookup: CDR1 SEHNR, CDR2 FQNEAQ (reference sequence). The CDR3 has 15 amino acids. Here the CDR3 DNA reads TGTGCCAGCAGCTCCCGACAAGCAGGGAATGAAAAACTGTTTTTT. Amino acid sequence: CASSSRQAGNEKLFF.

As DNA, the CDR3 is TGTGCCAGCAGTGTAACAGATACGCAGTATTTT. This translates into CASSVTDTQYF. The chain uses TRBV6-1 and TRBJ2-3; D call uncertain. The CDR3 extends over 11 amino acids. Germline V gives CDR1 MNHNS, CDR2 SASEGT. Trimming left V 4 bases short and J 3 bases short, with 2 bases between.

V and J are TRBV28 and TRBJ2-7, with D tentatively TRBD1 (5 bases). The CDR3 is 15 residues long. Germline-derived CDR1 and CDR2 are MDHEN and SYDVKM. Trimming took off 2 bases at V and 4 bases at J, with 15 bases between the two ends. The CDR3 protein is CASSLGALGAYEQYF. In DNA form, the CDR3 reads TGTGCCAGCAGTTTAGGGGCACTGGGTGCGTACGAGCAGTACTTC.

This chain connects TRBV5-4 to TRBJ1-1, with a tentative D call TRBD1 (6 bases). V dropped 0 bases and J dropped 3 bases, with 15 bases sitting between them. The CDR3 length is 16 residues. Germline V gene lookup returns CDR1 SGHNT and CDR2 YYREEE (reference sequence). CDR3 nucleotides: TGTGCCAGCAGCTTGGTCGTTGGGGCAGGGGACACTGAAGCTTTCTTT. Its translation: CASSLVVGAGDTEAFF.

The V call is TRBV2, the J call TRBJ2-3; 8 bases match TRBD2. This CDR3 has 15 residues. In germline, CDR1 is SNHLY, CDR2 FYNNEI. V lost 5 bases to trimming and J lost 2 bases; unmatched junction nucleotides: 6. The CDR3 region is CASSHGLAITDTQYF. The CDR3, as DNA: TGTGCCAGCAGTCACGGACTAGCCATCACAGATACGCAGTATTTT.

The chain is built from TRBV4-1 and TRBJ2-3; 9 bases align to TRBD2. Trimming at V came to 4 bases and at J to 3 bases, leaving 8 bases not matched to a gene. In germline, CDR1 is MGHRA, CDR2 YSYEKL. The CDR3 contains 16 residues. CDR3 DNA sequence: TGCGCCAGCAGCCCCCTCCGAGCGGGAGGTACAGATACGCAGTATTTT. It codes for CASSPLRAGGTDTQYF.

V usage is TRBV14 and J usage is TRBJ1-2, with a tentative D call TRBD1 (6 bases). V lost 1 base, J lost 8 bases, and 14 bases lay in between. Per the germline V gene, CDR1 is SGHDN and CDR2 is FVKESK. The length of the CDR3 is 14 residues. The CDR3 DNA reads TGTGCCAGCAGCCAAGCCGGCGGGGGACACGGCTACACCTTC. Translation: CASSQAGGGHGYTF.

This rearrangement joins TRBV7-9 to TRBJ2-2; D possibly corresponds to TRBD1 (5 bases). The CDR3 consists of 16 residues. Per the germline V gene, CDR1 is SEHNR and CDR2 is FQNEAQ (reference sequence). The V end lost 1 base, the J end lost 6 bases, and 15 bases lay between the germline ends. CDR3 loop: CASSLGWQGRSGELFF. In nucleotides, the CDR3 is TGTGCCAGCAGCTTAGGATGGCAGGGAAGGTCCGGGGAGCTGTTTTTT.